A single sample gave rise to the 14 T cell receptor beta chains below, sequenced in a study of Tregs in tolerant kidney transplant recipients. This table comes from immunoSEQ multiplex PCR, and its TCRdb copy is limited to in-frame clones, with some not included. The data hold about 73,000 clones, with 91% observed a single time. The specimen was Tregs from blood, collected before the transplant. These receptors were obtained from a human donor who received a combined kidney and bone marrow transplant.

The chain is built from TRBV28 and TRBJ2-3, with 7 bases aligning to TRBD1. V lost 7 bases to trimming and J lost 11 bases; unmatched junction nucleotides: 18. The CDR3 has 15 residues. Germline lookup yields CDR1 MDHEN and CDR2 SYDVKM. The CDR3 nucleotides read TGTGCCAGCACCCCTCCGGGGACAGCCGACTATAGGCAGTATTTT. This translates into CASTPPGTADYRQYF.

V usage is TRBV5-1 and J usage is TRBJ1-2; 7 bases match TRBD1. V gave up 1 base and J gave up 8 bases; unmatched junction bases: 17. This CDR3 comprises 17 residues. Looked up from germline, CDR1 is SGHRS and CDR2 is YFSETQ. This CDR3 reads CASSLYPGGTEGRGYTF. Here the CDR3 DNA reads TGCGCCAGCAGCTTGTACCCGGGGGGGACAGAAGGCCGGGGCTACACCTTC. Complete variable domain (other parts from reference TRBV5-1 and TRBJ1-2): KAGVTQTPRYLIKTRGQQVTLSCSPISGHRSVSWYQQTPGQGLQFLFEYFSETQRNKGNFPGRFSGRQFSNSRSEMNVSTLELGDSALYLCASSLYPGGTEGRGYTFGSGTRLTVV.

The chain uses TRBV14 and TRBJ2-7; D not certain. The CDR3 has 14 residues. Trimming cost V 3 bases and J 6 bases, with 15 bases left between them. CDR1 is SGHDN, CDR2 FVKESK, per germline. CDR3 nucleotide sequence: TGTGCCAGCAGCCACAATACGAGAACGGGCGAGCAGTACTTC. Protein sequence: CASSHNTRTGEQYF. Combining the CDR3 with reference TRBV14 and TRBJ2-7 gives the whole variable domain EAGVTQFPSHSVIEKGQTVTLRCDPISGHDNLYWYRRVMGKEIKFLLHFVKESKQDESGMPNNRFLAERTGGTYSTLKVQPAELEDSGVYFCASSHNTRTGEQYFGPGTRLTVT.

The V and J genes are TRBV11-3 and TRBJ2-1, with no clear D. In germline, CDR1 is SGHNT, CDR2 YENEEA. The V end lost 2 bases, the J end lost 8 bases, and 7 bases lay between the germline ends. The CDR3 sequence is 12 residues long. The CDR3 is CASSLTEYEQFF. Here the CDR3 DNA reads TGTGCCAGCAGCTTAACGGAGTATGAGCAGTTCTTC.

This chain uses TRBV4-1 with TRBJ1-5, with 10 bases fitting TRBD1. CDR3 length: 18 residues. V trimming: 1 base; J trimming: 1 base; junction bases outside the gene matches: 7. The germline gives CDR1 MGHRA, CDR2 YSYEKL. CDR3 coding DNA: TGCGCCAGCAGCCAAGTTCCGGGACAGGGGAGAAGCAATCAGCCCCAGCATTTT. It codes for CASSQVPGQGRSNQPQHF.

V usage is TRBV10-3 and J usage is TRBJ1-5; 12 nucleotides match TRBD1. CDR3 length: 17 residues. CDR1 and CDR2 (germline): ENHRY, SYGVKD. J lost 6 bases, V lost 3 bases, and 9 bases had no gene match. CDR3 nucleotides: TGTGCCATCAGTGACCTCGGGGGGACAGGGGGCACTCAGCCCCAGCATTTT. It is translated as CAISDLGGTGGTQPQHF.

This rearrangement joins TRBV7-2 to TRBJ2-7; D not resolved. The V and J ends lost 5 bases and 4 bases respectively, with 9 bases between them. This CDR3 contains 12 residues. Germline values: CDR1 SGHTA, CDR2 FQGNSA. CDR3 amino acids: CASSVVGYEQYF. The CDR3 region has the DNA TGTGCCAGCAGCGTGGTAGGGTACGAGCAGTACTTC.

The gene calls are TRBV29-1 and TRBJ2-7; 8 positions agree with TRBD2. The CDR3 has 13 amino acids. Germline CDR1 reads SQVTM; CDR2 reads ANQGSEA. V shed 4 bases and J 1 base; nucleotides not matched to a gene: 3. The CDR3 reads CSVAGGLSYEQYF. CDR3 bases: TGCAGCGTTGCGGGGGGGCTTTCCTACGAGCAGTACTTC.

The chain carries TRBV4-1 and TRBJ2-3; TRBD2 aligns across 9 bases. The CDR3 has 16 amino acids. Trimming took 3 bases from V and 2 from J; bases not matched to a gene: 6. CDR1 is MGHRA, CDR2 YSYEKL, per germline. The DNA of the CDR3 is TGCGCCAGCAGCCAGTATAGCGGGGGTTACACAGATACGCAGTATTTT. Translated, it gives CASSQYSGGYTDTQYF.

The J gene is TRBJ2-1, the V gene TRBV2; 12 bases map to TRBD2. V was pared by 4 bases and J by 9 bases, with 7 bases of the junction left unmatched. Germline CDR1 and CDR2: SNHLY and FYNNEI. The length of the CDR3 is 15 residues. The CDR3 DNA sequence: TGTGCCAGCAGTGGACTAGCGGGAGCCTCAGGTGAGCAGTTCTTC. Translation gives CASSGLAGASGEQFF.

The V and J genes are TRBV18 and TRBJ2-7, with 10 bases that match TRBD1. There are 14 residues in the CDR3. Germline-derived CDR1 and CDR2 are KGHSH and LQKENI. The V segment lost 3 bases and the J segment 5 bases; nucleotides outside the gene matches: 4. The CDR3 is CASSPGQGGHEQYF. The CDR3 DNA is TGTGCCAGCTCACCTGGACAGGGGGGTCACGAGCAGTACTTC.

The V call is TRBV19, the J call TRBJ2-1; 9 nucleotides align to TRBD1. The CDR3 loop spans 13 amino acids. Germline assignment: CDR1 LNHDA and CDR2 SQIVND (reference sequence). With V trimmed by 5 bases and J by 6 bases, 2 bases remained unmatched. The chain's CDR3 is CASSWGQGNEQFF. The CDR3 DNA reads TGTGCCAGTAGTTGGGGACAGGGCAATGAGCAGTTCTTC.

This chain joins TRBV29-1 and TRBJ2-1; 7 nucleotides align to TRBD2. J lost 3 bases, V lost 2 bases, and 4 bases had no gene match. Germline CDR1 reads SQVTM; CDR2 reads ANQGSEA. This CDR3 is built from 14 residues. This CDR3 reads CSVERSSGYNEQFF. The CDR3 DNA is TGCAGCGTTGAAAGGTCTAGCGGCTACAATGAGCAGTTCTTC.

This rearrangement joins TRBV27 to TRBJ2-2, with TRBD1 matching over 8 bases. Germline CDR1 reads MNHEY; CDR2 reads SMNVEV (reference sequence). The CDR3 has 15 residues. Trimming cost V 3 bases and J 6 bases; bases outside gene matches: 6. The CDR3 is CASSFGQGWAGELFF. CDR3 in DNA: TGTGCCAGCAGTTTTGGACAGGGATGGGCCGGGGAGCTGTTTTTT.